The present TCR beta chain was sequenced within a study of T cell repertoires in cytomegalovirus infection. Many counts were recorded for this clonotype. CDR1 is SGHVS, CDR2 FNYEAQ, per germline. This CDR3 has 12 amino acids. Germline trimming cut 5 bases from V and 6 bases from J; bases unmatched to any gene: 3. MiXCR, run by TCRdb on the reads, gives a single entry per CDR3 protein. The repertoire includes approximately 500,000 distinct CDR3 sequences, approximately 11% of them detected once, and roughly a tenth sits in the top ten. The chain couples TRBV7-6 to TRBJ1-2; 7 bases agree with TRBD1. The sequencing input was PBMCs. The clonotype was recovered from a human donor in good health (CMV status not recorded). Some clones in this sample may be carry-over from other donors' samples. CDR3 sequence (DNA): TGTGCCAGCAGCCACCAGGGGGATGGCTACACCTTC. Translating gives CASSHQGDGYTF.